This entry lists 16 T cell receptor beta chains sequenced from one sample in a study of technical replicates of blood from a handful of donors. Sequencing was performed with immunoSEQ multiplex PCR; in TCRdb, only in-frame clones are kept and a portion is missing. The sample consists of 75,000 to 95,000 clones, about 95% of them appearing once. Sequencing input: T cells isolated from PBMCs. These receptors were taken from a human donor in good health.

The rearrangement uses TRBV4-1 and TRBJ2-5, with 13 positions matching TRBD2. Trimming took 1 base from V and 5 from J; bases not matched to a gene: 10. Germline V CDR1 and CDR2: MGHRA, YSYEKL. The CDR3 totals 18 residues. The chain's CDR3 is CASSQVPTSGRAGETQYF. CDR3 coding DNA: TGCGCCAGCAGCCAAGTCCCAACTAGCGGGAGGGCCGGGGAGACCCAGTACTTC.

The chain recombines TRBV25-1 with TRBJ1-1, with 7 bases matching TRBD1. CDR3 length: 15 residues. V gave up 3 bases and J gave up 3 bases; unmatched junction bases: 7. The germline V gene encodes CDR1 MGHDK and CDR2 SYGVNS. CDR3 residues: CASSDYRGKDTEAFF. DNA for the CDR3: TGTGCCAGCAGTGACTACAGGGGCAAGGACACTGAAGCTTTCTTT.

This clone was seen once. The chain recombines TRBV5-1 with TRBJ2-3; D is unresolved. V shed 4 bases and J shed 0 bases, with 12 bases lying between them. CDR1 is SGHRS, CDR2 YFSETQ, per germline. This CDR3 has 15 amino acids. CDR3 DNA sequence: TGCGCCAGCAGCGGCTTAGGAGCTAGCACAGATACGCAGTATTTT. It is translated as CASSGLGASTDTQYF.

CDR3 nucleotide sequence: TGTGCCATCAGTGAGTCACAGGGGGCATTTAATGAAAAACTGTTTTTT. This translates into CAISESQGAFNEKLFF. The V call is TRBV10-3, the J call TRBJ1-4; 9 bases map to TRBD1. The germline CDR1 and CDR2 sequences are ENHRY and SYGVKD. V dropped 0 bases and J dropped 4; count of bases not matched to a gene: 3. This CDR3 is built from 16 residues.

This clone appeared once. V usage is TRBV19 and J usage is TRBJ2-7, with D tentatively TRBD1 (6 bases). Germline CDR1 LNHDA, CDR2 SQIVND (reference sequence). The CDR3 loop spans 16 amino acids. Trimming shortened V by 0 bases and J by 3 bases, and 15 bases separated the two germline ends. The CDR3 here is CASSIESTARGYEQYF. CDR3 coding DNA: TGTGCCAGTAGTATAGAGTCGACAGCCAGGGGCTACGAGCAGTACTTC.

V usage is TRBV11-2 and J usage is TRBJ2-7; 10 nucleotides match TRBD2. This CDR3 has 16 residues. Trimming removed 4 bases from V and 6 bases from J; junction bases left unmatched: 12. Germline V gene data show CDR1 as SGHAT and CDR2 as FQNNGV. The CDR3, as DNA: TGTGCCAGCAGCTCCCAAGCTAGCGGGAGAATCGGCGAGCAGTACTTC. Translated, it gives CASSSQASGRIGEQYF.

This clone was counted a single time. This chain links TRBV19 with TRBJ2-5, with 11 bases identical to TRBD2. The ends lost 4 bases at V and 4 bases at J; junction bases unmatched: 5. Germline CDR1 LNHDA, CDR2 SQIVND (reference sequence). The CDR3 consists of 15 residues. CDR3 bases: TGTGCCAGTAGTACCACTAGCGGGAGCGGAGAGACCCAGTACTTC. It encodes CASSTTSGSGETQYF.

The CDR3 region has the DNA TGCGCCAGCAGCAAAGGACTAGCGGGAACGTGGGACAATGAGCAGTTCTTC. Its translation: CASSKGLAGTWDNEQFF. The gene calls are TRBV4-1 and TRBJ2-1, with 12 bases fitting TRBD2. Germline V gene lookup returns CDR1 MGHRA and CDR2 YSYEKL. The CDR3 covers 17 residues. After removal of 5 bases from V and 5 bases from J, the junction contained 10 bases not matched to a gene.

This clone was observed a single time. The chain recombines TRBV6-1 with TRBJ2-5, with D possibly matching TRBD2 (7 bases). The CDR3 is 13 amino acids. The V gene's germline CDR1 is MNHNS and CDR2 SASEGT. V was pared by 7 bases and J by 5 bases, with 14 bases between. The CDR3: CASIGGAPETQYF. For the CDR3, the DNA is TGTGCCAGCATTGGGGGGGCTCCGGAGACCCAGTACTTC.

The chain employs TRBV27 and TRBJ2-3, with 9 bases fitting TRBD2. This CDR3 comprises 16 residues. V lost 1 base to trimming and J lost 5 bases; unmatched junction nucleotides: 7. CDR1 MNHEY and CDR2 SMNVEV come from the germline V gene (reference sequence). CDR3 in amino acids: CASSLFLAGAGDTQYF. CDR3 nucleotide sequence: TGTGCCAGCAGTTTATTCTTAGCGGGAGCCGGAGATACGCAGTATTTT.

The chain combines TRBV5-1 with TRBJ1-2; perhaps TRBD1 as D (5 bases). The V end lost 0 bases, the J end lost 6 bases, and 12 bases lay between the germline ends. The CDR3 length is 14 residues. The germline V gene encodes CDR1 SGHRS and CDR2 YFSETQ. CDR3 DNA: TGCGCCAGCAGCTTGGAAGGGGCTTGGGATGGCTACACCTTC. It specifies CASSLEGAWDGYTF.

The rearrangement links TRBV9 to TRBJ2-1, with D perhaps matching TRBD1 (6 bases). The CDR3 covers 15 residues. CDR1 SGDLS and CDR2 YYNGEE come from the germline V gene. V was pared by 0 bases and J by 7 bases, with 14 bases between. In DNA form, the CDR3 reads TGTGCCAGCAGCGTAGCAGGGGCTAGCCTGAATGAGCAGTTCTTC. This translates into CASSVAGASLNEQFF.

CDR3 region: CASSPITAYEQYF. The CDR3 DNA reads TGTGCCAGCAGTCCGATCACAGCCTACGAGCAGTACTTC. This chain uses TRBV6-5 with TRBJ2-7; no reliable D call. The CDR3 extends over 13 amino acids. CDR1 and CDR2 from the germline V gene are MNHEY and SVGAGI. Trimming pared 5 bases from V and 2 bases from J, leaving 10 bases between.

The chain combines TRBV7-2 with TRBJ2-5; unclear D gene. The V and J ends lost 2 bases and 2 bases respectively, with 6 bases between them. CDR1 and CDR2 from the germline V gene are SGHTA and FQGNSA. CDR3 length: 13 amino acids. The CDR3 DNA follows: TGTGCCAGCAGCTTAAACTGGCAAGAGACCCAGTACTTC. Its protein is CASSLNWQETQYF.

V usage is TRBV7-2 and J usage is TRBJ1-1; no reliable D call. The CDR3 sequence is 10 residues long. CDR1 is SGHTA and CDR2 is FQGNSA in the germline V gene. The V end was cut by 5 bases, the J end by 8 bases, with 6 bases between. Here the CDR3 DNA reads TGTGCCAGCAGCGGGCCGGAAGCTTTCTTT. Amino acids: CASSGPEAFF.

The J gene is TRBJ2-1, the V gene TRBV6-5; D not certain. Trimming shortened V by 4 bases and J by 8 bases, and 9 bases separated the two germline ends. CDR3 length equals 12 residues. The germline V gene has CDR1 MNHEY and CDR2 SVGAGI. The CDR3 DNA is TGTGCCAGCAGTTCCCTACGGGATGAGCAGTTCTTC. Protein product: CASSSLRDEQFF.